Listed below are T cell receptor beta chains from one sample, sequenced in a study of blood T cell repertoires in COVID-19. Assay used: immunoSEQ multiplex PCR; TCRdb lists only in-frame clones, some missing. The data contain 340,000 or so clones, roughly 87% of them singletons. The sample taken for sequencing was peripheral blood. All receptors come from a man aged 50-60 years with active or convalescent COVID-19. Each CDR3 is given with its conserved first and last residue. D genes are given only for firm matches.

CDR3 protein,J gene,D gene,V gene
CASRSPLNNEQFF,TRBJ2-1,.,TRBV3-1/TRBV3-2
CASVKFSGANVLTF,TRBJ2-6,.,TRBV6-5
CASSRTGDDSPLHF,TRBJ1-6,TRBD1,TRBV7-9
CASSLNQNTEAFF,TRBJ1-1,.,TRBV7-8
CASSLLGANNYGYTF,TRBJ1-2,.,TRBV6-5
CSANGRLNTGELFF,TRBJ2-2,.,TRBV29-1
CASRDRDQPQHF,TRBJ1-5,TRBD1,TRBV19
CASSANRGSFYEQYF,TRBJ2-7,TRBD1,TRBV7-2
CAISDRGEMDGYTF,TRBJ1-2,.,TRBV10-3
CASSSPDRGNEKLFF,TRBJ1-4,TRBD1,TRBV7-8
CASSYDRYSNQPQHF,TRBJ1-5,.,TRBV7-8
CASSPSHAGPYEQYF,TRBJ2-7,.,TRBV7-7
CAISNTGTYEQYF,TRBJ2-7,.,TRBV10-3
CASSSRVGQGNEKLFF,TRBJ1-4,TRBD1,TRBV7-7
CAITPGVPSPLHF,TRBJ1-6,.,TRBV10-3
CAWSPGGAGTQYF,TRBJ2-5,TRBD1,TRBV30
CASSLSSQMSNTEAFF,TRBJ1-1,.,TRBV5-5
CATRQGGEKLFF,TRBJ1-4,TRBD1,TRBV2
CASSSTGASETEAFF,TRBJ1-1,TRBD1,TRBV6-5
CASSTGILKAFF,TRBJ1-1,.,TRBV28
CASSLNGYGYTF,TRBJ1-2,.,TRBV5-6
CASSPVGTTGELFF,TRBJ2-2,.,TRBV9
CASTGAGNTIYF,TRBJ1-3,.,TRBV28
CASSQVEGAKMGLAGGYNEQFF,TRBJ2-1,TRBD2,TRBV4-1
CASSSTGGPREQYF,TRBJ2-7,TRBD1,TRBV7-9
CASSLEPIPGNYEQYF,TRBJ2-7,.,TRBV5-1
CASSVSGDSYNEQFF,TRBJ2-1,.,TRBV9
CASSGGPRGNEQFF,TRBJ2-1,TRBD2,TRBV30
CASSPTAGKGGTEAFF,TRBJ1-1,.,TRBV28
CASRPFGLGVHNEQFF,TRBJ2-1,TRBD2,TRBV11-2
CASIEHGNTEAFF,TRBJ1-1,.,TRBV28
CASSLEGGEDTQYF,TRBJ2-3,.,TRBV5-1
CASSSGGQGLEKLFF,TRBJ1-4,TRBD1,TRBV28
CASRRTGYDGYTF,TRBJ1-2,.,TRBV28
CASSLSQGGYTF,TRBJ1-2,.,TRBV28
CASSLAIGVPEAFF,TRBJ1-1,.,TRBV5-1
CASSFEGAPGNTIYF,TRBJ1-3,TRBD1,TRBV5-1
CAIGQGSREQFF,TRBJ2-1,TRBD1,TRBV10-3
CASSPWTASYEQYF,TRBJ2-7,.,TRBV18
CASSLGSGGLDNEQFF,TRBJ2-1,TRBD2,TRBV7-8
CASSQDTGEWNEQFF,TRBJ2-1,.,TRBV3-1/TRBV3-2
CASSARLGLGQETQYF,TRBJ2-5,TRBD2,TRBV7-6
CASSPSGGNTIYF,TRBJ1-3,.,TRBV7-3
CASRQDRDQQNTIYF,TRBJ1-3,TRBD1,TRBV2
CASSAGGGTDTQYF,TRBJ2-3,TRBD1,TRBV25-1
CASSQDSRGDSPLHF,TRBJ1-6,.,TRBV4-3
CASSYSPGQGNYYGYTF,TRBJ1-2,TRBD1,TRBV6-2/TRBV6-3
CASKEAARDTQYF,TRBJ2-3,.,TRBV5-1
CASSMGTGTDLYEQYF,TRBJ2-7,TRBD1,TRBV19
CAISWGEGSYEQYF,TRBJ2-7,TRBD2,TRBV10-3